Listed below are T cell receptor beta chains from one sample, sequenced in a study of blood T cell repertoires in COVID-19. Method: immunoSEQ multiplex PCR; TCRdb's copy keeps in-frame clones and lacks some. The sample yields 190,000 or so clones, about 86% seen once. The sequencing input was peripheral blood. The receptors originated from a woman aged 18-30 years who had recovered from COVID-19. Each CDR3 is given with its conserved first and last residue. The D gene is left open where the match is weak. Clone size is stated in some rows and not others, as once, few, many or a class when expanded.

D gene	clone size	V gene	J gene	CDR3 protein	CDR3 DNA
TRBD1	.	TRBV27	TRBJ1-2	CASSSTGTGVGEGYTF	TGTGCCAGCAGTTCCACCGGGACAGGAGTCGGTGAGGGCTACACCTTC
TRBD2	.	TRBV19	TRBJ2-1	CASSPRGLAGGLKANEQFF	TGTGCCAGTAGTCCGAGGGGCCTAGCGGGGGGGCTGAAGGCCAATGAGCAGTTCTTC
TRBD1	.	TRBV9	TRBJ1-2	CASSLRDRGRMIGYTF	TGTGCCAGCAGCCTTCGGGACAGGGGGCGTATGATTGGCTACACCTTC
.	.	TRBV12-3/TRBV12-4	TRBJ1-4	CASTGKYNEKLFF	TGTGCCAGCACAGGGAAATATAATGAAAAACTGTTTTTT
.	.	TRBV24-1	TRBJ2-2	CATSDLPPENTGELFF	TGTGCCACCAGTGATTTGCCCCCAGAGAACACCGGGGAGCTGTTTTTT
TRBD1	.	TRBV5-1	TRBJ2-1	CASSTGTGTNEQFF	TGCGCCAGCTCGACCGGGACAGGGACCAATGAGCAGTTCTTC
.	.	TRBV9	TRBJ2-3	CASSSNTDTQYF	TGTGCCAGCAGCTCAAACACAGATACGCAGTATTTT
.	many	TRBV7-9	TRBJ2-5	CASSLGGGQETQYF	TGTGCCAGCAGCTTAGGTGGGGGGCAAGAGACCCAGTACTTC
TRBD2	.	TRBV9	TRBJ2-1	CASSVGSGGGYEQFF	TGTGCCAGCAGCGTAGGTAGCGGGGGTGGCTATGAGCAGTTCTTC
TRBD2	.	TRBV7-2	TRBJ2-1	CASSFLAGGLNEQFF	TGTGCCAGCAGCTTTTTGGCGGGAGGGCTGAATGAGCAGTTCTTC
.	.	TRBV27	TRBJ2-4	CASTPGHLAKNIQYF	TGTGCCAGCACCCCTGGCCACCTAGCCAAAAACATTCAGTACTTC
.	.	TRBV9	TRBJ1-2	CASSPSFGGLVNYGYTF	TGTGCCAGCAGCCCCTCTTTTGGAGGTTTGGTTAACTATGGCTACACCTTC
.	.	TRBV6-5	TRBJ2-7	CASRGGRATYEQYF	TGTGCCAGCAGGGGGGGACGGGCTACCTACGAGCAGTACTTC
.	once	TRBV5-5	TRBJ1-5	CASSLWEDQPQHF	TGTGCCAGCAGCTTATGGGAGGATCAGCCCCAGCATTTT
.	.	TRBV30	TRBJ1-1	CAWNPGRGNTEAFF	TGTGCCTGGAACCCAGGACGGGGGAACACTGAAGCTTTCTTT
.	.	TRBV7-6	TRBJ1-1	CASSLIQTRDTEAFF	TGTGCCAGCAGCTTAATCCAGACCCGGGACACTGAAGCTTTCTTT
.	.	TRBV7-2	TRBJ1-2	CASSPYRYYGYTF	TGTGCCAGCAGCCCGTACAGGTATTATGGCTACACCTTC
.	.	TRBV7-9	TRBJ2-7	CASSLGRAEQYF	TGTGCCAGCAGCTTGGGCAGAGCCGAGCAGTACTTC
TRBD1	.	TRBV7-2	TRBJ1-5	CASSLTGGESNQPQHF	TGTGCCAGCAGCCTTACAGGGGGCGAGAGCAATCAGCCCCAGCATTTT
.	few	TRBV9	TRBJ2-1	CASSVEGLVGSPYNEQFF	TGTGCCAGCAGCGTAGAAGGACTGGTAGGGTCCCCCTACAATGAGCAGTTCTTC
TRBD1	.	TRBV3-1/TRBV3-2	TRBJ2-2	CASSFQGAPGELFF	TGTGCCAGCAGCTTCCAGGGGGCTCCCGGGGAGCTGTTTTTT
.	few	TRBV6-2/TRBV6-3	TRBJ2-3	CASSYTNTDTQYF	TGTGCCAGCAGTTACACTAACACAGATACGCAGTATTTT
.	.	TRBV4-3	TRBJ1-1	CASSRLVTGDDTEAFF	TGCGCCAGCAGCCGCCTCGTAACCGGGGATGACACTGAAGCTTTCTTT
.	once	TRBV12-3/TRBV12-4	TRBJ1-1	CTQRRGTEAFF	TGCACCCAAAGAAGGGGGACTGAAGCTTTCTTT
TRBD1	.	TRBV11-2	TRBJ2-2	CASTPKRGTGGNTGELFF	TGTGCCAGCACCCCTAAAAGGGGGACAGGGGGGAACACCGGGGAGCTGTTTTTT
.	.	TRBV3-1/TRBV3-2	TRBJ1-1	CASSQDLGQIMNTEAFF	TGTGCCAGCAGCCAAGATCTCGGACAGATCATGAACACTGAAGCTTTCTTT
.	.	TRBV19	TRBJ1-4	CASSIKGQLWNEKLFF	TGTGCCAGTAGTATAAAAGGACAGCTTTGGAATGAAAAACTGTTTTTT
TRBD1	.	TRBV19	TRBJ1-1	CASSITGGKTEAFF	TGTGCCAGTAGTATCACAGGGGGCAAGACTGAAGCTTTCTTT
.	.	TRBV9	TRBJ2-2	CASSLLPGELFF	TGTGCCAGCAGCCTATTGCCCGGGGAGCTGTTTTTT
TRBD2	.	TRBV4-1	TRBJ2-4	CASSQVLAGGRGNIQYF	TGCGCCAGCAGCCAAGTCTTAGCGGGAGGGCGGGGAAACATTCAGTACTTC
TRBD1	once	TRBV10-3	TRBJ1-2	CAIRHDARTGIGGYTF	TGTGCCATCAGACACGATGCCCGGACAGGGATCGGTGGCTACACCTTC
.	.	TRBV7-8	TRBJ2-7	CASSPRRSYEQYF	TGTGCCAGCAGCCCCCGGCGGTCCTACGAGCAGTACTTC
.	once	TRBV3-1/TRBV3-2	TRBJ1-1	CASSPFAENTEAFF	TGTGCCAGCAGCCCATTCGCGGAAAACACTGAAGCTTTCTTT
TRBD2	.	TRBV6-5	TRBJ2-3	CASSSPPSGGTGTQYF	TGTGCCAGCAGTTCACCACCTAGCGGGGGCACGGGTACGCAGTATTTT
.	.	TRBV11-2	TRBJ1-6	CASSLGQSGYSPLHF	TGTGCCAGCAGCTTAGGCCAGTCGGGGTATTCACCCCTCCACTTT